These 29 T cell receptor beta chains originate from one sample sequenced in a study of blood T cells in healthy people across ages. A J-beta primer mix and a sample-barcoded 5' primer were used in a second PCR of about 7 to 12 cycles. One entry per CDR3 protein, called by TCRdb with MiXCR from the 5' RACE reads. The sample includes roughly 1.6 million distinct CDR3 sequences, roughly 30% seen only once; the top ten take roughly 12%. Sequenced input: blood. Receptors originate from a woman younger than 45 in good health.

The V and J genes are TRBV20-1 and TRBJ1-2; D is possibly TRBD1 (5 bases). The CDR3 totals 14 residues. V lost 4 bases and J 8 bases, leaving 20 bases between the germline ends. CDR1 and CDR2 (germline): DFQATT, SNEGSKA (reference sequence). The CDR3 nucleotides read TGCAGTGCTATTGTCCCGGGGCAGAGGGGAGGCTACACCTTC. Its translation is CSAIVPGQRGGYTF.

This clonotype has only a few counts. V is TRBV27 and J is TRBJ2-7; tentatively, D is TRBD2 (7 bases). CDR3 length: 14 residues. Trimming pared 1 base from V and 2 bases from J, leaving 9 bases between. In germline, CDR1 is MNHEY, CDR2 SMNVEV (reference sequence). CDR3 residues: CASSLWEGAYEQYF. The CDR3 DNA is TGTGCCAGCAGTTTATGGGAGGGGGCCTACGAGCAGTACTTC.

This chain connects TRBV6-1 to TRBJ2-1, with D possibly being TRBD1 (7 bases). This CDR3 is 14 amino acids long. Germline CDR1 is MNHNS and CDR2 is SASEGT. Between the trimmed V and J ends, which lost 1 base and 9 bases, there was a span of 13 bases. This CDR3 reads CASSEGQGAGEQFF. The CDR3 nucleotides are TGTGCCAGCAGTGAAGGACAGGGAGCGGGTGAGCAGTTCTTC.

This chain joins TRBV7-2 and TRBJ1-5; D is perhaps TRBD1 (5 bases). The CDR3 totals 15 residues. Between the trimmed V and J ends, which lost 5 bases and 7 bases, there was a span of 18 bases. Germline lookup yields CDR1 SGHTA and CDR2 FQGNSA. CDR3 sequence (DNA): TGTGCCAGCAGCCCGTTGGCAGGGACGAGGCAGCCCCAGCATTTT. This encodes CASSPLAGTRQPQHF.

Of note for this clonotype: At one of its ends the junction is not consistent with the germline gene, which may arise from a read error. For the CDR3, the DNA is TGTGCCAGCAGCAGACGGACAGAGCGCTCTGGGGCCAACGTCCGGACTTTC. Translated: CASSRRTERSGANVRTF. The chain links TRBV5-6 to TRBJ2-6; tentative D call: TRBD1 (6 bases). The CDR3 loop spans 17 amino acids. Per germline, CDR1 SGHDT and CDR2 YYEEEE.

Only a few counts were recorded for this clonotype. The chain combines TRBV4-1 with TRBJ2-6; D uncertain. V lost 0 bases, J lost 0 bases, and 15 bases lay in between. The germline V gene has CDR1 MGHRA and CDR2 YSYEKL. The CDR3 runs to 19 residues. CDR3 protein: CASSQDRAGSSSGANVLTF. DNA of the CDR3: TGCGCCAGCAGCCAAGATCGGGCAGGTTCTAGCTCTGGGGCCAACGTCCTGACTTTC.

This clonotype was seen a few times. The CDR3 DNA follows: TGCAGTGCCTTGAGTTGGCGGGGAACCTACGAGCAGTACTTC. This translates into CSALSWRGTYEQYF. J is TRBJ2-7 and V is TRBV20-1; D perhaps matches TRBD2 (6 bases). V was shortened by 6 bases and J by 2 bases, with 17 bases between the two germline ends. The germline CDR1 and CDR2 sequences are DFQATT and SNEGSKA (reference sequence). CDR3 length equals 14 residues.

The V and J genes are TRBV4-1 and TRBJ1-1; 7 nucleotides line up with TRBD1. J gave up 0 bases and V 3 bases, and 4 bases lay outside the gene matches. Germline-derived CDR1 and CDR2 are MGHRA and YSYEKL. The CDR3 spans 15 residues. Written as DNA, the CDR3 is TGCGCCAGCAGCCAGACAGGGAGGATGAACACTGAAGCTTTCTTT. Protein: CASSQTGRMNTEAFF.

The chain couples TRBV27 to TRBJ2-3; tentatively, D is TRBD1 or TRBD2 (5 bases each). V shed 5 bases and J shed 1 base, with 13 bases lying between them. Germline loops: CDR1 MNHEY, CDR2 SMNVEV (reference sequence). The CDR3 covers 15 residues. The CDR3 spells CASSPMGRGTDTQYF. CDR3 bases: TGTGCCAGCAGTCCCATGGGGCGGGGCACAGATACGCAGTATTTT.

The table lists this clonotype with a count of one. The chain links TRBV12-3 or TRBV12-4 to TRBJ1-3, with D tentatively TRBD1 (5 bases). The CDR3 spans 16 residues. V lost 6 bases, J lost 4 bases, and 19 bases lay in between. Here the CDR3 reads CASSLGTGDPGNTIYF. For the CDR3, the DNA is TGTGCCAGCAGCCTAGGGACGGGGGATCCGGGAAACACCATATATTTT.

The rearrangement joins TRBV5-6 to TRBJ1-1; the D gene is possibly TRBD1 (5 bases). Trimming pared 0 bases from V and 9 bases from J, leaving 9 bases between. The CDR3 covers 12 residues. Germline-derived CDR1 and CDR2 are SGHDT and YYEEEE. CDR3 region: CASSLADSKAFF. Written as DNA, the CDR3 is TGTGCCAGCAGCTTGGCCGACAGTAAAGCTTTCTTT.

The CDR3 region is CASSILQGNYGYTF. The CDR3 coding sequence is TGTGCCAGCAGTATCCTACAGGGGAACTATGGCTACACCTTC. This sequence joins TRBV28 and TRBJ1-2, with TRBD1 matching 7 bases. Germline CDR1 MDHEN, CDR2 SYDVKM. This CDR3 contains 14 residues. The V gene end was trimmed by 5 bases and the J gene end by 2 bases; junction bases not matched to a gene: 5.

There are a few counts of this clonotype. The rearrangement uses TRBV7-2 and TRBJ1-2; 8 bases align to TRBD1. Germline loops: CDR1 SGHTA, CDR2 FQGNSA. V lost 4 bases and J lost 3; bases outside the gene matches: 7. This CDR3 comprises 15 residues. CDR3 amino acids: CASSSRGRLYYGYTF. In DNA, the CDR3 is TGTGCCAGCAGCTCCAGGGGGCGATTATACTATGGCTACACCTTC.

This clonotype was seen more than once but under ten times. The chain links TRBV15 to TRBJ2-1, with 11 positions matching TRBD2. Per the germline V gene, CDR1 is LNHNV and CDR2 is YYDKDF (reference sequence). CDR3 length: 16 amino acids. V was clipped by 4 bases and J by 3 bases; unmatched bases: 5. DNA for the CDR3: TGTGCCACCAGCATTAGCGGGAGGGGCCTCTACAATGAGCAGTTCTTC. Residues: CATSISGRGLYNEQFF.

This clonotype was detected a few times. The CDR3 reads CASSHLDRVREAFF. The CDR3 DNA reads as TGCGCCAGCAGCCATCTTGACCGGGTCCGCGAAGCTTTCTTT. The gene calls are TRBV4-1 and TRBJ1-1; D unclear. The CDR3 has 14 residues. The ends were cut back, 3 bases at V and 8 bases at J, with 16 bases in the middle. Germline V gene sequence: CDR1 MGHRA, CDR2 YSYEKL.

This clonotype came up many times. The chain recombines TRBV20-1 with TRBJ2-5, with a possible D match to TRBD1 (6 bases). The CDR3 extends over 17 amino acids. Germline CDR1 and CDR2: DFQATT and SNEGSKA (reference sequence). V was pared by 2 bases and J by 5 bases, with 24 bases between. CDR3 residues: CSARKGVGLQISETQYF. The CDR3 region has the DNA TGCAGTGCTAGAAAGGGGGTAGGGCTACAGATCTCCGAGACCCAGTACTTC.

A few counts support this clonotype. The chain uses TRBV20-1 and TRBJ2-1, with TRBD2 matching over 8 bases. CDR1 and CDR2 (germline): DFQATT, SNEGSKA (reference sequence). V shed 4 bases, J shed 3 bases, and the junction held 8 bases outside the gene matches. The CDR3 covers 15 residues. The CDR3 is CSAIQAGVYYNEQFF. The DNA for the CDR3 is TGCAGTGCTATCCAAGCGGGGGTGTACTACAATGAGCAGTTCTTC.

The chain links TRBV5-4 to TRBJ1-5; 9 bases map to TRBD1. Germline V gene sequence: CDR1 SGHNT, CDR2 YYREEE (reference sequence). This CDR3 has 17 residues. J lost 7 bases, V lost 1 base, and 12 bases had no gene match. The CDR3 DNA reads as TGTGCCAGCAGCTTGACAGGGGGCGCCGAGCAGGGCCAGCCCCAGCATTTT. Its translation: CASSLTGGAEQGQPQHF.

The genes are TRBV9 and TRBJ1-4; D unclear. Trimming pared 3 bases from V and 7 bases from J, leaving 13 bases between. The CDR3 spans 14 residues. CDR1 is SGDLS and CDR2 is YYNGEE in the germline V gene. This chain's CDR3 is CASSAGTPSEKLFF. CDR3 nucleotides: TGTGCCAGCAGCGCCGGTACCCCTAGTGAAAAACTGTTTTTT. Combining the CDR3 with reference TRBV9 and TRBJ1-4 gives the whole variable domain DSGVTQTPKHLITATGQRVTLRCSPRSGDLSVYWYQQSLDQGLQFLIQYYNGEERAKGNILERFSAQQFPDLHSELNLSSLELGDSALYFCASSAGTPSEKLFFGSGTQLSVL.

This clonotype occurred a few times. The chain combines TRBV7-2 with TRBJ2-1; TRBD2 aligns across 9 bases. CDR3 size: 13 residues. With V trimmed by 5 bases and J by 13 bases, 9 bases remained unmatched. Germline V gene sequence: CDR1 SGHTA, CDR2 FQGNSA. The CDR3 here is CASSLGLAGFQFF. DNA of the CDR3: TGTGCCAGCAGCCTGGGCCTAGCGGGATTTCAGTTCTTC.

The V and J genes are TRBV4-1 and TRBJ1-2, with D unresolved. Germline CDR1 is MGHRA and CDR2 is YSYEKL. V was clipped by 0 bases and J by 6 bases, with 8 bases between them. This CDR3 is 13 amino acids long. Written as DNA, the CDR3 is TGCGCCAGCAGCCAAGAGCCCGGGAATGGCTACACCTTC. This translates into CASSQEPGNGYTF.

J is TRBJ2-7 and V is TRBV5-1; no reliable D call. Germline V gene data show CDR1 as SGHRS and CDR2 as YFSETQ. Trimming removed 6 bases from V and 2 bases from J, with 18 bases in between. This CDR3 contains 15 residues. The CDR3 DNA reads as TGCGCCAGCATCCATTCATCGGCAGACCCCTACGAGCAGTACTTC. It encodes CASIHSSADPYEQYF.

The chain uses TRBV5-1 and TRBJ2-5, with TRBD2 matching 8 bases. Germline values: CDR1 SGHRS, CDR2 YFSETQ. There are 15 residues in the CDR3. Germline trimming cut 5 bases from V and 5 bases from J; bases unmatched to any gene: 11. The CDR3 coding sequence is TGCGCCAGCAGTACGGGACTAGTGGCTGGGGAGACCCAGTACTTC. It translates to CASSTGLVAGETQYF.

This clonotype showed up just a few times. The V gene is TRBV7-3, the J gene TRBJ2-3; TRBD2 might be the D (7 bases). V shed 5 bases and J shed 5 bases, with 11 bases lying between them. In germline, CDR1 is SGHTA, CDR2 FQGTGA. The CDR3 length is 13 residues. The CDR3 reads CASSPGGEDTQYF. CDR3 nucleotides: TGTGCCAGCAGCCCGGGGGGCGAAGATACGCAGTATTTT.

This clonotype was counted between two and nine times. This chain uses TRBV3-1 with TRBJ2-7, with D maybe TRBD1 (5 bases). The germline CDR1 and CDR2 sequences are LGHDT and YNNKEL (reference sequence). There are 14 residues in the CDR3. Trimming removed 4 bases from V and 5 bases from J, with 15 bases in between. The CDR3 protein is CASSLQLGVNEQYF. The CDR3 nucleotides read TGTGCCAGCAGCCTACAGTTAGGGGTCAACGAGCAGTACTTC.

The chain is built from TRBV20-1 and TRBJ2-4, with D perhaps being TRBD1 or TRBD2 (5 bases each). CDR1 and CDR2 (germline): DFQATT, SNEGSKA (reference sequence). The CDR3 contains 14 residues. The V and J ends lost 1 base and 0 bases respectively, with 7 bases between them. CDR3 amino acids: CSARVRGAKNIQYF. For the CDR3, the DNA is TGCAGTGCTAGAGTGAGGGGAGCCAAAAACATTCAGTACTTC.

This clonotype was counted at least ten times. This sequence joins TRBV3-1 and TRBJ2-3, with 15 positions matching TRBD2. In germline, CDR1 is LGHDT, CDR2 YNNKEL (reference sequence). V shed 4 bases and J 3 bases; nucleotides not matched to a gene: 2. The CDR3 is 16 amino acids. The CDR3 bases are TGTGCCAGCAGCCTAGGGACTAGCGGGGGGACAGATACGCAGTATTTT. Its translation: CASSLGTSGGTDTQYF.

This sequence joins TRBV27 and TRBJ2-3; unclear D gene. The CDR3 runs to 13 residues. Trimming stripped 5 bases from V and 2 bases from J, with 8 bases between. From germline, CDR1 is MNHEY and CDR2 SMNVEV (reference sequence). CDR3 loop: CASSPVFTDTQYF. CDR3 in DNA: TGTGCCAGCAGTCCTGTCTTCACAGATACGCAGTATTTT.

This clonotype was picked up many times. The chain has TRBV5-1 and TRBJ2-3, with TRBD2 matching over 10 bases. J gave up 1 base and V 3 bases, and 5 bases lay outside the gene matches. The V gene's germline CDR1 is SGHRS and CDR2 YFSETQ. The length of the CDR3 is 16 residues. This CDR3 reads CASSSGTSEGTDTQYF. Here the CDR3 DNA reads TGCGCCAGCAGCTCCGGGACTAGCGAAGGCACAGATACGCAGTATTTT.